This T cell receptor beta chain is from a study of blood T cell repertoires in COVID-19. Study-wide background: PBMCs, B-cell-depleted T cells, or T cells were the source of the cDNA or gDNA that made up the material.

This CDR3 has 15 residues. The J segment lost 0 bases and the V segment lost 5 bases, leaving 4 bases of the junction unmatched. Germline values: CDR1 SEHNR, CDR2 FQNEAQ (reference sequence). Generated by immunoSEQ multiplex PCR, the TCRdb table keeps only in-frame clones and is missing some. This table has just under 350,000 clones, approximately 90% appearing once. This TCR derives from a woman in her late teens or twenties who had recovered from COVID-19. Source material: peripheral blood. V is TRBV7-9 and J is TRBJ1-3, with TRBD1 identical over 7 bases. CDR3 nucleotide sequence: TGTGCCAGCAGCCAGGGGGGAACCTCTGGAAACACCATATATTTT. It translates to CASSQGGTSGNTIYF.